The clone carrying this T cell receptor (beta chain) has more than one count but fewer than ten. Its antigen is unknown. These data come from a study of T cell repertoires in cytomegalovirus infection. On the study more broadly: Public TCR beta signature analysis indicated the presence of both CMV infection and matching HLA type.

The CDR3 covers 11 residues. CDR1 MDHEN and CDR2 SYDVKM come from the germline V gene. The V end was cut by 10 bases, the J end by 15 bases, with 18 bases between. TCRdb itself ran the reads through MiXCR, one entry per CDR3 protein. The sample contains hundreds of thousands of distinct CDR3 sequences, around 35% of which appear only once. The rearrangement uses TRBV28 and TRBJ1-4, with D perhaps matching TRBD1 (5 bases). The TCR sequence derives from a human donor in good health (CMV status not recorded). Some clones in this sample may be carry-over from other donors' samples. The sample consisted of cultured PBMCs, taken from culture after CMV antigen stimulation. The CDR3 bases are TGTGCCAACGGTCCGGGGGTTGTTTTGTTTTTT. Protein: CANGPGVVLFF.